This is a list of T cell receptor beta chains from one sample in a study of T cells in Graves' hyperthyroidism and ophthalmopathy. TCRdb used MiXCR to reprocess the multiplex PCR reads, holding one entry per CDR3 protein. Of about 770,000 distinct CDR3 sequences in the sample, approximately 19% were seen once. Source material: blood. The source of these receptors is a woman aged 45-60 years with Graves' hyperthyroidism that later progressed to Graves' ophthalmopathy. Both conserved end residues are part of each CDR3. The D gene is left open where the match is weak. Part of the rows lack a size; the others show once, few, many or a class for expanded clones.

>NA|TRBJ2-1|NA|TRBV19
CASSILQTNEQFF
TGTGCCAGTAGTATCCTACAGACTAATGAGCAGTTCTTC
>once|TRBJ1-1|TRBD1|TRBV10-3
CAISESTGDNTEAFF
TGTGCCATCAGTGAGTCCACAGGGGACAACACTGAAGCTTTCTTT
>NA|TRBJ2-5|TRBD2|TRBV7-9
CASSPPAGTSGGARETQYF
TGTGCCAGCAGCCCCCCGGCCGGGACTAGCGGGGGGGCCCGGGAGACCCAGTACTTC
>NA|TRBJ1-4|NA|TRBV7-9
CASSPVLGDEKLFF
TGTGCCAGCAGCCCCGTTTTGGGGGATGAAAAACTGTTTTTT
>NA|TRBJ1-2|NA|TRBV4-1
CASTPSSGYYGYTF
TGCGCCAGCACTCCTTCCAGTGGGTACTATGGCTACACCTTC
>NA|TRBJ1-1|TRBD1|TRBV12-3/TRBV12-4
CASGTGTGGGNTEAFF
TGTGCCAGCGGAACCGGGACAGGGGGTGGGAACACTGAAGCTTTCTTT
>many|TRBJ1-2|TRBD1|TRBV20-1
CSAPQSRQGRYGYTF
TGCAGTGCTCCACAAAGTCGACAGGGCCGGTATGGCTACACCTTC
>many|TRBJ2-3|NA|TRBV7-9
CASRTTPPNDTQYF
TGTGCCAGCAGGACGACTCCTCCAAACGATACGCAGTATTTT
>NA|TRBJ2-1|NA|TRBV11-2
CASTRGAEGGREQFF
TGTGCCAGCACGAGGGGGGCGGAGGGGGGCCGGGAGCAGTTCTTC
>NA|TRBJ1-1|NA|TRBV14
CASSRQFTEAFF
TGTGCCAGCAGCCGACAGTTTACTGAAGCTTTCTTT
>NA|TRBJ2-1|NA|TRBV20-1
CSAAPSYNEQFF
TGCAGTGCGGCACCCTCCTACAATGAGCAGTTCTTC
>few|TRBJ2-7|TRBD1|TRBV6-1
CASRRRRGDRGNYEQYF
TGTGCCAGCAGACGCAGAAGGGGGGACAGGGGGAACTACGAGCAGTACTTC
>many|TRBJ2-2|NA|TRBV15
CATSRVRANTGELFF
TGTGCCACCAGCAGAGTTAGGGCCAACACCGGGGAGCTGTTTTTT
>NA|TRBJ1-1|TRBD1|TRBV15
CATSRDRDRAAFF
TGTGCCACCAGCAGAGATAGGGACAGGGCAGCTTTCTTT
>many|TRBJ1-2|NA|TRBV2
CASSAGQDYGYTF
TGTGCCAGCAGTGCGGGACAAGACTATGGCTACACCTTC
>NA|TRBJ1-5|NA|TRBV6-2/TRBV6-3
CASRPTAGNSNQPQHF
TGTGCCAGCAGACCTACCGCAGGGAATAGCAATCAGCCCCAGCATTTT
>few|TRBJ2-7|NA|TRBV15
CATSRDRKGAYEQYF
TGTGCCACCAGCAGAGATAGAAAGGGGGCCTACGAGCAGTACTTC
>NA|TRBJ2-5|TRBD2|TRBV10-3
CAIGGGVQETQYF
TGTGCCATCGGGGGAGGGGTCCAAGAGACCCAGTACTTC
>NA|TRBJ1-6|NA|TRBV6-4
CASSVGGDSPLHF
TGTGCCAGCAGTGTCGGGGGTGACTCACCCCTCCACTTT
>NA|TRBJ2-2|NA|TRBV6-5
CASSYKGIGTGELFF
TGTGCCAGCAGTTACAAGGGGATAGGAACCGGGGAGCTGTTTTTT
>many|TRBJ2-3|NA|TRBV7-8
CASSLGAASDTQYF
TGTGCCAGCAGCTTAGGGGCAGCTTCAGATACGCAGTATTTT
>many|TRBJ1-2|TRBD1|TRBV9
CASSAITGEAGYTF
TGTGCCAGCAGCGCCATCACAGGGGAAGCTGGCTACACCTTC
>NA|TRBJ2-2|NA|TRBV20-1
CSARERGRRFTGELFF
TGCAGTGCTAGAGAGCGGGGACGACGTTTCACCGGGGAGCTGTTTTTT
>many|TRBJ1-1|NA|TRBV2
CASSVTENTEAFF
TGTGCCAGCAGTGTTACAGAGAACACTGAAGCTTTCTTT
>few|TRBJ1-2|NA|TRBV13
CASSLDFPGAGYTF
TGTGCCAGCAGCTTAGACTTCCCGGGGGCTGGCTACACCTTC
>few|TRBJ1-3|NA|TRBV20-1
CSARDGQRTGNTIYF
TGCAGTGCTAGAGATGGACAAAGGACGGGAAACACCATATATTTT
>few|TRBJ2-7|NA|TRBV30
CAWGDSYEQYF
TGTGCCTGGGGGGACTCCTACGAGCAGTACTTC
>many|TRBJ1-1|NA|TRBV30
CACRGLNTEAFF
TGTGCCTGCAGGGGACTGAACACTGAAGCTTTCTTT
>many|TRBJ2-4|TRBD1|TRBV2
CASSAGGANQAKNIQYF
TGTGCCAGCAGTGCAGGGGGCGCGAATCAAGCCAAAAACATTCAGTACTTC
>NA|TRBJ2-3|NA|TRBV11-3
CASSFGAGDTDAQYF
TGTGCCAGCAGCTTTGGGGCGGGGGACACAGATGCGCAGTATTTT
>few|TRBJ2-1|TRBD1|TRBV6-1
CASSGTGGNEQFF
TGTGCCAGCAGTGGCACAGGGGGCAATGAGCAGTTCTTC
>NA|TRBJ1-1|TRBD1|TRBV20-1
CSAWDRVSTEAFF
TGCAGTGCCTGGGACAGGGTATCCACTGAAGCTTTCTTT
>many|TRBJ2-5|TRBD1|TRBV6-1
CASTDRDRGQETQYF
TGTGCCAGCACCGACCGGGACAGGGGCCAAGAGACCCAGTACTTC
>few|TRBJ2-5|TRBD2|TRBV11-3
CASSLVPSGETQYF
TGTGCCAGCAGCTTAGTGCCTAGCGGGGAGACCCAGTACTTC
>many|TRBJ1-2|NA|TRBV28
CASSSRGELPYGYTF
TGTGCCAGCAGTTCAAGGGGGGAGCTCCCTTATGGCTACACCTTC
>many|TRBJ1-4|NA|TRBV5-1
CASSLDPPGRINEKLFF
TGCGCCAGCAGCTTGGATCCTCCGGGACGGATTAATGAAAAACTGTTTTTT
>NA|TRBJ1-1|NA|TRBV5-4
CASSLVKGTEAFF
TGTGCCAGCAGCTTGGTGAAGGGTACTGAAGCTTTCTTT
>NA|TRBJ2-6|TRBD2|TRBV7-8
CASSPGRVAGSSGANVLTF
TGTGCCAGCAGCCCCGGTCGCGTAGCGGGGAGCTCTGGGGCCAACGTCCTGACTTTC
>NA|TRBJ1-5|NA|TRBV20-1
CSARDPDGSRNQPQHF
TGCAGTGCTAGAGACCCCGACGGTTCTCGTAATCAGCCCCAGCATTTT
>few|TRBJ2-3|TRBD1|TRBV6-2/TRBV6-3
CASGTGWADTQYF
TGTGCCAGCGGGACAGGGTGGGCAGATACGCAGTATTTT
>many|TRBJ2-7|NA|TRBV11-2
CASSKITGWAYEQYF
TGTGCCAGCAGCAAGATAACAGGGTGGGCCTACGAGCAGTACTTC
>NA|TRBJ2-1|TRBD2|TRBV18
CASWGGLEHNEQFF
TGTGCCAGCTGGGGGGGACTAGAGCACAATGAGCAGTTCTTC
>many|TRBJ1-2|TRBD1|TRBV20-1
CSAEAFGTGDRGYTF
TGCAGTGCGGAAGCTTTCGGGACAGGGGATCGTGGCTACACCTTC
>NA|TRBJ1-2|NA|TRBV10-3
CAISDSGSPYGYTF
TGTGCCATCAGTGATAGTGGCAGCCCCTATGGCTACACCTTC
>NA|TRBJ2-1|NA|TRBV20-1
CSARQGGAYNEQFF
TGCAGTGCTAGACAGGGGGGAGCCTACAATGAGCAGTTCTTC
>few|TRBJ1-6|NA|TRBV7-9
CASSLARRGASPLHF
TGTGCCAGCAGCTTAGCGAGAAGGGGGGCCTCACCCCTCCACTTT
>few|TRBJ2-1|NA|TRBV6-1
CASSYTQYNEQFF
TGTGCCAGCAGTTATACCCAGTACAATGAGCAGTTCTTC
>NA|TRBJ2-2|TRBD1|TRBV20-1
CSARDRVGVGELFF
TGCAGTGCTCGGGACAGGGTGGGTGTCGGGGAGCTGTTTTTT
>many|TRBJ2-3|TRBD2|TRBV5-1
CASSLATAGVPDTQYF
TGCGCCAGCAGCTTGGCTACAGCGGGGGTCCCAGATACGCAGTATTTT
>NA|TRBJ1-2|NA|TRBV12-3/TRBV12-4
CASRDTLYGYTF
TGTGCCAGCAGGGACACCCTCTATGGCTACACCTTC
>many|TRBJ2-3|NA|TRBV5-1
CASSNGRHTDTQYF
TGCGCCAGCAGTAACGGCAGGCACACAGATACGCAGTATTTT
>NA|TRBJ2-2|NA|TRBV19
CASGTQDIAGELFF
TGTGCCAGTGGGACGCAGGATATAGCCGGGGAGCTGTTTTTT
>NA|TRBJ1-1|NA|TRBV3-1
CASSQPIGGGNTEAFF
TGTGCCAGCAGCCAACCAATAGGGGGTGGGAACACTGAAGCTTTCTTT